The 8 T cell receptor beta chains presented below share a single source sample, sequenced in a study of response to subunit inactivated influenza vaccine. A single record per CDR3 protein comes from TCRdb applying MiXCR to the RT-PCR reads. The sample holds 600,000 to 850,000 distinct CDR3 sequences, approximately 14% seen once. The sample in question was PBMCs from blood, obtained less than 15 days before vaccination. These receptors originate from a man aged 50 to 59 who received an inactivated influenza vaccine.

J is TRBJ1-1 and V is TRBV7-2; no firm D call. CDR1 is SGHTA and CDR2 is FQGNSA in the germline V gene. The CDR3 contains 15 residues. V was pared by 5 bases and J by 1 base, with 14 bases between. The CDR3 nucleotides are TGTGCCAGCAGCCCGACCGCCCCTAGGAACACTGAAGCTTTCTTT. Protein: CASSPTAPRNTEAFF.

The CDR3: CASSLNPRQETQYF. As DNA, the CDR3 is TGTGCCAGCAGTTTAAATCCGAGGCAAGAGACCCAGTACTTC. The chain joins TRBV27 to TRBJ2-5; D gene uncertain. The CDR3 is 14 amino acids. V was pared by 2 bases and J by 2 bases, with 9 bases between. Germline lookup yields CDR1 MNHEY and CDR2 SMNVEV (reference sequence).

This clonotype has a handful of counts. This chain connects TRBV7-3 to TRBJ1-6, with D hard to call. The germline CDR1 and CDR2 sequences are SGHTA and FQGTGA. The CDR3 is 13 amino acids. The V gene lost 3 bases and the J gene lost 6 bases, with 6 bases spanning the gap. DNA for the CDR3: TGTGCCAGCAGCTTCGGGGTTAATTCACCCCTCCACTTT. This codes for CASSFGVNSPLHF.

The chain has TRBV20-1 and TRBJ1-6; unclear D gene. Trimming removed 7 bases at V and 9 bases at J, with 19 bases between. CDR3 length equals 14 residues. Germline assignment: CDR1 DFQATT and CDR2 SNEGSKA (reference sequence). The CDR3 region is CSVAVIAHGSPLHF. In DNA form, the CDR3 reads TGCAGTGTTGCGGTGATAGCCCATGGTTCACCCCTCCACTTT.

The table lists this clonotype with a few counts. CDR3 sequence (DNA): TGCGCCAGCAGCTTGGATAGGTCGGAGACCCAGTACTTC. This sequence encodes CASSLDRSETQYF. The chain carries TRBV5-1 and TRBJ2-5; D is ambiguous. Between the trimmed V and J ends, which lost 0 bases and 5 bases, there was a span of 8 bases. The CDR3 loop spans 13 amino acids. Germline CDR1 reads SGHRS; CDR2 reads YFSETQ.

In this sample, this clonotype turned up a few times. The chain is built from TRBV28 and TRBJ2-2, with 7 nucleotides matching TRBD2. Looked up from germline, CDR1 is MDHEN and CDR2 is SYDVKM. The J segment lost 2 bases and the V segment lost 4 bases, leaving 4 bases of the junction unmatched. The CDR3 contains 15 residues. The CDR3 sequence is CASSSLAENTGELFF. DNA for the CDR3: TGTGCCAGCAGTTCCCTAGCGGAAAACACCGGGGAGCTGTTTTTT.

The sample holds many counts of this clonotype. This sequence joins TRBV29-1 and TRBJ2-7; the D is unclear. Germline V CDR1 and CDR2: SQVTM, ANQGSEA. This CDR3 has 11 amino acids. V lost 3 bases and J 5 bases, leaving 8 bases between the germline ends. In DNA, the CDR3 is TGCAGCGTTGATAGGTTCAACGAGCAGTACTTC. This encodes CSVDRFNEQYF.

The table lists this clonotype with many counts. The V and J genes are TRBV9 and TRBJ1-6; TRBD1 is a possible D gene (6 bases). CDR1 and CDR2 (germline): SGDLS, YYNGEE. With 0 bases removed from V and 6 bases from J, the gap between germline ends came to 10 bases. The length of the CDR3 is 15 residues. CDR3 residues: CASSVGVRGNSPLHF. The CDR3 region has the DNA TGTGCCAGCAGCGTAGGGGTCAGGGGTAATTCACCCCTCCACTTT.